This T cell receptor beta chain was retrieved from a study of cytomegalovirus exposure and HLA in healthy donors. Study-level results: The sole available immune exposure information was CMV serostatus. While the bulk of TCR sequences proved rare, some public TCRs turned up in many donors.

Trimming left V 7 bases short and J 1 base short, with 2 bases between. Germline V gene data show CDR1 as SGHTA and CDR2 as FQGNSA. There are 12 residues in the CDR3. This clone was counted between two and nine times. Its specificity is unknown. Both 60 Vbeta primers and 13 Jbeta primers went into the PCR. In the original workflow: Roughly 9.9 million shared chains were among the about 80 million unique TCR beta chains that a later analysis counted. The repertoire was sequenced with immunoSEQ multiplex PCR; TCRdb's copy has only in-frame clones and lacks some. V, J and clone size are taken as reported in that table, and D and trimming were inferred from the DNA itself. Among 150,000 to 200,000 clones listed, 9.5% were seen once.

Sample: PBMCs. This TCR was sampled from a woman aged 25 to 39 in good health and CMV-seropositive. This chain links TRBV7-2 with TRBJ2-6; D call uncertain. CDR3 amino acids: CASTSGANVLTF. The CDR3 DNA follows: TGTGCCAGCACGTCTGGGGCCAACGTCCTGACTTTC.